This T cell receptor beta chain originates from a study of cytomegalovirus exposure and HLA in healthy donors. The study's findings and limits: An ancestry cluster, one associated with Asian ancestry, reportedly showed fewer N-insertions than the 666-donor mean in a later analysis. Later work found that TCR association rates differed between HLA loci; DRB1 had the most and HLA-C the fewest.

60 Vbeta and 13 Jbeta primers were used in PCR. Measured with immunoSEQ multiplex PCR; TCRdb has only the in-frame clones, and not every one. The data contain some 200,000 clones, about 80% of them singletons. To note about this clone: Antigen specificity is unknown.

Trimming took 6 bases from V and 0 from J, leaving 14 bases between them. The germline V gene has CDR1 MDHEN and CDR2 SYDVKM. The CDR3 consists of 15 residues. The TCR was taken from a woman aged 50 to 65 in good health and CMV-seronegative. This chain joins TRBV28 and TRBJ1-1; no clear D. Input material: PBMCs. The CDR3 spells CASRPHTGMNTEAFF. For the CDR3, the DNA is TGTGCCAGCAGGCCACATACGGGGATGAACACTGAAGCTTTCTTT.